This T cell receptor beta chain stems from a study of blood T cell repertoires in COVID-19. Study information: Sites in the United States, Italy and Spain provided acute and convalescent COVID-19 samples. Sources were T cells, B-cell-depleted T cells, or PBMCs; the material itself was cDNA or gDNA.

Authors' analysis steps: Estimated nucleated cell counts came from reference gene primer amplification. Data came from immunoSEQ multiplex PCR; TCRdb stores just in-frame clones and leaves some out. For V, J and clone size, that table is used; D and trimming come from the DNA. The repertoire holds under 25,000 clones, with around 75% as singletons. Trimming removed 5 bases from V and 7 bases from J, with 12 bases in between. Germline V gives CDR1 SEHNR, CDR2 FQNEAQ (reference sequence). The CDR3 is 13 residues long. This clonotype was sampled from a woman older than 75 with acute or convalescent COVID-19. The chain employs TRBV7-9 and TRBJ1-5; no clear D. What was sequenced was peripheral blood. In nucleotides, the CDR3 is TGTGCCAGCAGCCAAGAAGAGAGACAGCCCCAGCATTTT. Its protein is CASSQEERQPQHF.